A selection of T cell receptor beta chains follows, all from one sample in a study of T cells in tuberculosis. Generated by immunoSEQ multiplex PCR, the TCRdb table keeps only in-frame clones and is missing some. The repertoire consists of 61,000 or so clones, with 81% occurring once and the leading ten covering over 10%. The sequencing sample was made of CD1b-GMM tetramer-negative cells sorted from PBMCs. The receptors derive from an adult woman with latent tuberculosis. The CDR3 runs from the conserved cysteine through the conserved F or W. The D gene is left open where the match is weak. Not every row has a clone size; where given, it reads once, few, many or a size class.

- TRBJ2-1 TRBV4-1 TRBD2 CASPIRLWTSGRYEQFF TGCGCCAGCCCCATCCGTCTGTGGACTAGCGGGAGGTATGAGCAGTTCTTC
- TRBJ2-1 TRBV9 - CASSTLGGGYNEQFF TGTGCCAGCAGCACCCTTGGAGGAGGCTACAATGAGCAGTTCTTC
- TRBJ1-5 TRBV4-1 - CASSQASGARAPQHF TGCGCCAGCAGCCAAGCATCTGGGGCCCGGGCACCCCAGCATTTT
- TRBJ1-4 TRBV28 - CASSLYRTNEKLFF TGTGCCAGCAGTTTGTACAGAACTAATGAAAAACTGTTTTTT
few TRBJ2-3 TRBV7-2 TRBD2 CAITSGPNTQYF TGTGCCATTACTAGCGGCCCCAATACGCAGTATTTT
few TRBJ2-2 TRBV5-1 - CASSLEQQINTGELFF TGCGCCAGCAGCTTGGAACAGCAAATTAACACCGGGGAGCTGTTTTTT
- TRBJ1-4 TRBV28 - CASSPGGYATNEKLFF TGTGCCAGCAGTCCGGGGGGATACGCAACTAATGAAAAACTGTTTTTT
- TRBJ1-2 TRBV14 TRBD1 CASSLGQAVYYGYTF TGTGCCAGCAGCCTGGGACAGGCGGTTTACTATGGCTACACCTTC
- TRBJ1-5 TRBV6-5 - CASRLDRGQPQHF TGTGCCAGCAGACTAGACCGCGGGCAGCCCCAGCATTTT
- TRBJ1-2 TRBV27 TRBD1 CASSRTGNGYTF TGTGCCAGCAGCAGGACAGGGAATGGCTACACCTTC
- TRBJ2-7 TRBV5-1 TRBD1 CASSSRPGQGDEQYF TGCGCCAGCAGCTCCCGACCGGGACAGGGGGACGAGCAGTACTTC
- TRBJ1-2 TRBV18 - CASSQDGGTNYGYTF TGTGCCAGCTCACAAGACGGGGGGACCAACTATGGCTACACCTTC
- TRBJ2-3 TRBV7-3 - CASSLGASTDTQYF TGTGCCAGCAGTTTGGGGGCTAGCACAGATACGCAGTATTTT
once TRBJ1-1 TRBV6-1 - CASSESGGGGVNTEAFF TGTGCCAGCAGTGAAAGTGGGGGCGGGGGAGTGAACACTGAAGCTTTCTTT
few TRBJ2-5 TRBV11-2 TRBD1 CASSLGPGQGRETQYF TGTGCCAGCAGCTTAGGTCCCGGACAGGGTAGGGAGACCCAGTACTTC
- TRBJ2-7 TRBV6-5 - CASTPGGHEQYF TGTGCCAGCACCCCAGGCGGGCACGAGCAGTACTTC
- TRBJ1-1 TRBV15 - CATSRDGRDEAFF TGTGCCACCAGCAGAGATGGGCGAGATGAAGCTTTCTTT
- TRBJ2-5 TRBV18 - CASSPTQGGETQYF TGTGCCAGCTCACCAACTCAGGGAGGAGAGACCCAGTACTTC
- TRBJ1-1 TRBV6-1 - CASIRFEGAEAFF TGTGCCAGCATTCGATTCGAAGGAGCTGAAGCTTTCTTT
- TRBJ1-1 TRBV11-2 TRBD1 CASSLHRGQGTEAFF TGTGCCAGCAGCCTTCACAGGGGGCAGGGCACTGAAGCTTTCTTT
- TRBJ1-4 TRBV5-5 - CASSFGDEKLFF TGTGCCAGCAGCTTTGGAGATGAAAAACTGTTTTTT
- TRBJ1-2 TRBV19 - CAISTRGNGYTF TGTGCCATTTCAACGAGGGGGAATGGCTACACCTTC
- TRBJ1-4 TRBV7-9 TRBD1 CASSGAVQGQGIEKLFF TGTGCCAGCAGCGGCGCGGTCCAGGGACAGGGCATTGAAAAACTGTTTTTT
few TRBJ1-3 TRBV7-2 TRBD1 CASSFTGRQGGTGNTIYF TGTGCCAGCAGCTTCACAGGGAGACAGGGAGGCACTGGAAACACCATATATTTT
- TRBJ2-1 TRBV28 - CASSTRTVPYNEQFF TGTGCCAGCAGTACCCGGACAGTGCCTTACAATGAGCAGTTCTTC
- TRBJ2-3 TRBV7-3 - CASSLTPRDRPGPDTQYF TGTGCCAGCAGCTTAACCCCCCGCGACAGGCCAGGTCCAGATACGCAGTATTTT
- TRBJ2-3 TRBV20-1 TRBD2 CSAGGGDTQYF TGCAGTGCTGGGGGAGGGGATACGCAGTATTTT
- TRBJ1-1 TRBV7-3 - CASKKKGRNTEAFF TGTGCCAGCAAGAAGAAGGGGCGGAACACTGAAGCTTTCTTT
- TRBJ1-5 TRBV28 TRBD1 CASSLSGGSGNQPQHF TGTGCCAGCAGTTTATCAGGGGGCAGTGGCAATCAGCCCCAGCATTTT
- TRBJ1-1 TRBV27 TRBD1 CASREQGGTEAFF TGTGCCAGCAGAGAACAGGGGGGCACTGAAGCTTTCTTT
- TRBJ2-1 TRBV7-3 - CASSLSGGQYNEQFF TGTGCCAGCAGCTTAAGTGGCGGGCAGTACAATGAGCAGTTCTTC
- TRBJ1-2 TRBV19 - CASSTAQGLYYGYTF TGTGCCAGTAGTACTGCACAGGGCCTCTACTATGGCTACACCTTC
- TRBJ1-1 TRBV19 - CASNADWDTEAFF TGTGCCAGTAACGCGGATTGGGACACTGAAGCTTTCTTT
few TRBJ2-2 TRBV7-9 - CASSLVGSTGELFF TGTGCCAGCAGCTTAGTCGGTTCCACCGGGGAGCTGTTTTTT
- TRBJ1-1 TRBV5-1 - CASSLQGNTEAFF TGCGCCAGCAGCTTGCAGGGAAACACTGAAGCTTTCTTT
once TRBJ2-5 TRBV7-8 TRBD2 CASGRGTRETQYF TGTGCCAGCGGGCGGGGGACGAGGGAGACCCAGTACTTC
- TRBJ1-1 TRBV5-4 - CASSRGGASRTEAFF TGTGCCAGCAGCCGGGGGGGGGCCTCGCGGACTGAAGCTTTCTTT
- TRBJ2-2 TRBV5-5 TRBD1 CASSLQGVTGELFF TGTGCCAGCAGCTTGCAGGGGGTCACCGGGGAGCTGTTTTTT
once TRBJ2-3 TRBV27 TRBD2 CASSTLAGVDTQYF TGTGCCAGCAGTACTTTAGCGGGAGTGGATACGCAGTATTTT
- TRBJ1-1 TRBV28 - CASSLATYQGEAFF TGTGCCAGCAGTTTAGCCACCTATCAGGGTGAAGCTTTCTTT
- TRBJ2-7 TRBV2 TRBD2 CASSEYRGRNPYEQYF TGTGCCAGCAGTGAGTACCGCGGGAGGAACCCCTACGAGCAGTACTTC
- TRBJ2-7 TRBV27 - CASSPRQGGPYEQYF TGTGCCAGCAGTCCCCGACAGGGAGGCCCCTACGAGCAGTACTTC
few TRBJ2-7 TRBV19 - CASSSTGGISYEQYF TGTGCCAGTAGCTCAACCGGAGGAATTTCCTACGAGCAGTACTTC
- TRBJ2-4 TRBV28 - CASTHPPGKNIQYF TGTGCCAGCACCCACCCCCCGGGCAAAAACATTCAGTACTTC
few TRBJ1-2 TRBV6-1 - CASSLDRTGEGYTF TGTGCCAGCAGTCTCGACCGTACGGGAGAGGGCTACACCTTC
- TRBJ1-2 TRBV2 TRBD1 CASRQTGGLSNYGYTF TGTGCCAGCAGGCAAACAGGGGGATTATCTAACTATGGCTACACCTTC
- TRBJ1-1 TRBV30 TRBD1 CAWAGQGKTEAFF TGTGCCTGGGCGGGACAGGGTAAAACTGAAGCTTTCTTT
- TRBJ1-5 TRBV7-6 TRBD1 CASSHGGQSNQPQHF TGTGCCAGCAGCCACGGGGGACAGTCGAATCAGCCCCAGCATTTT
- TRBJ1-1 TRBV19 - CASSISPRDTEAFF TGTGCCAGTAGTATCAGCCCCAGGGACACTGAAGCTTTCTTT
- TRBJ2-7 TRBV9 TRBD1 CASSAFGTGAGEQYF TGTGCCAGCAGCGCCTTTGGGACAGGGGCGGGGGAGCAGTACTTC
few TRBJ2-3 TRBV5-5 TRBD1 CASSPQGEDTQYF TGTGCCAGCAGCCCACAGGGGGAAGATACGCAGTATTTT
- TRBJ2-2 TRBV11-2 - CASSLGTQDTGELFF TGTGCCAGCAGCTTAGGAACTCAAGACACCGGGGAGCTGTTTTTT
- TRBJ2-2 TRBV7-9 - CASSPLSNTGELFF TGTGCCAGCAGCCCGCTATCGAACACCGGGGAGCTGTTTTTT
once TRBJ2-7 TRBV2 TRBD1 CASSPGTGAYEQYF TGTGCCAGCAGCCCGGGGACAGGGGCCTACGAGCAGTACTTC
few TRBJ1-5 TRBV5-6 TRBD1 CASSSQGAGNQPQHF TGTGCCAGCAGCTCACAGGGGGCGGGGAATCAGCCCCAGCATTTT